This T cell receptor (beta chain) was sequenced for a study of chemoradiotherapy in HPV16-positive cancers. As for the study in general: Candidate HPV-specific T-cell clones and common TCR motifs came from functional assays in two HPV16-positive patients. Study-level findings and limits: In HPV16-positive patients, HPV-responsive T-cell expansion tracked better recurrence-free survival. Only two HPV16-positive patients supplied the functional HPV-specificity definition.

This clone was found a few times. Its antigen is not identified. V was trimmed by 0 bases and J by 1 base, leaving 7 bases between them. This CDR3 is 14 amino acids long. Germline CDR1 LNHDA, CDR2 SQIVND (reference sequence). Profiled with immunoSEQ multiplex PCR; TCRdb holds only in-frame clones, not every one. The sample lists some 13,000 clones, around 72% occurring once. Over chemoradiotherapy, repertoires were sampled more than once. This receptor was obtained from a human donor with HPV-associated anogenital cancer. Collection took place from a patient who underwent chemoradiotherapy. This sequence joins TRBV19 and TRBJ2-7; the D is unclear. Here the CDR3 reads CASSIDPRSYEQYF. The CDR3 nucleotides read TGTGCCAGTAGTATAGATCCCAGGTCCTACGAGCAGTACTTC.